This TCR beta chain came from a study of T cells in Graves' hyperthyroidism and ophthalmopathy. The CDR3 is 15 residues long. V lost 5 bases, J lost 9 bases, and 8 bases stayed unmatched. Looked up from germline, CDR1 is KGHDR and CDR2 is SFDVKD. Graves' hyperthyroidism is called stable when ophthalmopathy does not progress within 18 months. PBMCs came from 9 to 10 ml fresh peripheral blood. Researchers took RNA transcripts and amplified the TCR beta CDR3 regions from them. Using the HTBI primer set, a first-round RT-PCR was run on the TCR CDR3. TCRdb passed the multiplex PCR reads through MiXCR, listing each CDR3 protein once. The sample includes around 440,000 distinct CDR3 sequences, around 14% of them seen just once.

Source material: blood. The chain has TRBV24-1 and TRBJ2-1; 11 bases are shared with TRBD1. The TCR comes from a woman younger than 35 with Graves' hyperthyroidism. This chain's CDR3 is CATSGSGTGGTEQFF. CDR3 bases: TGTGCCACCAGTGGCTCCGGGACAGGGGGAACTGAGCAGTTCTTC.